Listed below are T cell receptor beta chains from one sample, sequenced in a study of cytomegalovirus exposure and HLA in healthy donors. Data came from immunoSEQ multiplex PCR; TCRdb stores just in-frame clones and leaves some out. The profile shows 67,000 or so clones, approximately 94% of them singletons. The specimen sequenced was PBMCs. The receptors shown here come from a young man in good health and CMV-seropositive. CDR3s include the opening cysteine and the closing phenylalanine or tryptophan. D genes are given only for firm matches. Only some rows state a clone size, as once, few, many or a class for expanded clones.

J gene	V gene	D gene	clone size	CDR3 DNA	CDR3 protein
TRBJ2-7	TRBV7-2	TRBD1	.	TGTGCCAGCAGCCCCCTCCCAGGGACAGACGAGCAGTACTTC	CASSPLPGTDEQYF
TRBJ2-5	TRBV2	.	.	TGTGCCAGCAGTGGACTAGGGGAGACCCAGTACTTC	CASSGLGETQYF
TRBJ2-7	TRBV6-5	.	.	TGTGCCAGCAGTTACGGTGGCAGCTACGAGCAGTACTTC	CASSYGGSYEQYF
TRBJ1-2	TRBV9	TRBD1	.	TGTGCCAGCAGCCAGACAGGGTTTGGCTACACCTTC	CASSQTGFGYTF
TRBJ2-2	TRBV11-3	.	.	TGTGCCAGCAACCAGGGCTCCGGGGAGCTGTTTTTT	CASNQGSGELFF
TRBJ1-2	TRBV13	TRBD1	.	TGTGCCAGCAGCCGGACACAGGGGAACTATGGCTACACCTTC	CASSRTQGNYGYTF
TRBJ2-5	TRBV2	TRBD2	.	TGTGCCAGCAGGGGGACTAGCGGGAGCCGAGGCGGAGAGACCCAGTACTTC	CASRGTSGSRGGETQYF
TRBJ2-6	TRBV6-6	TRBD1	once	TGTGCCACCTCCGGGACAGGGGTAACTGGGGCCAACGTCCTGACTTTC	CATSGTGVTGANVLTF
TRBJ1-1	TRBV2	.	.	TGTGCCAGCAGTGTGAACAGCCTGAACACTGAAGCTTTCTTT	CASSVNSLNTEAFF
TRBJ2-1	TRBV6-6	TRBD2	.	TGTGCCAGCAGCCGAACTAGCGCGAGCTCCTACAATGAGCAGTTCTTC	CASSRTSASSYNEQFF
TRBJ2-5	TRBV27	.	.	TGTGCCAGCAGTTTAGCTAGCTGGGAGACCCAGTACTTC	CASSLASWETQYF
TRBJ2-7	TRBV28	TRBD2	.	TGTGCCAGCAGATTGGGACTAGCGGGAGCCTACGAGCAGTACTTC	CASRLGLAGAYEQYF
TRBJ2-5	TRBV27	TRBD1	once	TGTGCCAGCAGTCTTTCCGGGACAGGGTTTGGAGAGACCCAGTACTTC	CASSLSGTGFGETQYF
TRBJ2-7	TRBV6-5	.	.	TGTGCCAGCAGTTACTCCGGACAGCCCTACGAGCAGTACTTC	CASSYSGQPYEQYF
TRBJ2-5	TRBV5-3	TRBD1	.	TGTGCCAGAAGCTCCCAACAGGGGGCGTTTGAGACCCAGTACTTC	CARSSQQGAFETQYF
TRBJ2-7	TRBV29-1	TRBD2	.	TGCAGCGTTGAACTAGCGGGAGAATTCGAGCAGTACTTC	CSVELAGEFEQYF
TRBJ2-5	TRBV9	TRBD2	.	TGTGCCAGCAGCGTCCTGACTAGCACCCTAGAGACCCAGTACTTC	CASSVLTSTLETQYF
TRBJ1-6	TRBV27	.	.	TGTGCCAGCAGTCTATCAGGAGAATCCTATAATTCACCCCTCCACTTT	CASSLSGESYNSPLHF
TRBJ1-3	TRBV7-9	.	.	TGTGCCAGCAGCTTACAGGCCTCCTCTGGAAACACCATATATTTT	CASSLQASSGNTIYF
TRBJ2-3	TRBV5-4	.	.	TGTGCCAGCAGCTTGGCAGGTAGCACAGATACGCAGTATTTT	CASSLAGSTDTQYF
TRBJ2-3	TRBV5-4	.	.	TGTGCCAGCAGCCCGATCGGACAGCTTACTAGCACAGATACGCAGTATTTT	CASSPIGQLTSTDTQYF
TRBJ2-1	TRBV12-1	.	.	TGTGCCAGCAGATCTTATAGCCCCCGGTTCTTC	CASRSYSPRFF
TRBJ2-5	TRBV7-9	TRBD1	.	TGTGCCAGCAGGAAAGGGACAGAGCAAGAGACCCAGTACTTC	CASRKGTEQETQYF
TRBJ2-7	TRBV6-5	.	.	TGTGCCAGCAGTCCGGACAGCGGAGCCTACGAGCAGTACTTC	CASSPDSGAYEQYF
TRBJ2-5	TRBV5-4	TRBD2	.	TGTGCCAGCAGCTTGGGGCGGACTAGCGGAGAGACCCAGTACTTC	CASSLGRTSGETQYF
TRBJ2-7	TRBV5-6	TRBD1	once	TGTGCCAGCAGGCAAGACAGGGTCAGCTACGAGCAGTACTTC	CASRQDRVSYEQYF
TRBJ2-5	TRBV15	TRBD1	.	TGTGCCACCAGCAGTCAACAGGGGCGACAAGAGACCCAGTACTTC	CATSSQQGRQETQYF
TRBJ1-3	TRBV18	.	few	TGTGCCAGCTCACCAGCGGGGTTGAAGGACACCATATATTTT	CASSPAGLKDTIYF
TRBJ1-5	TRBV29-1	TRBD1	.	TGCAGCGTTGCCGGGACAGAAAATCAGCCCCAGCATTTT	CSVAGTENQPQHF
TRBJ2-7	TRBV5-7	TRBD1	.	TGTGCCAGCAGCTTGTATTGTTCTTTGGGGACAGATTATTCCTACGAGCAGTACTTC	CASSLYCSLGTDYSYEQYF
TRBJ2-7	TRBV7-6	TRBD1	.	TGTGCCAGCAGCCCTCGACAGGGTTCCTACGAGCAGTACTTC	CASSPRQGSYEQYF
TRBJ1-1	TRBV5-1	.	.	TGCGCCAGCAGCCCCCAGGGTACGAACACTGAAGCTTTCTTT	CASSPQGTNTEAFF
TRBJ1-5	TRBV27	.	.	TGTGCCAGCAGTCCCCGCCGACAAGGCCAGCCCCAGCATTTT	CASSPRRQGQPQHF
TRBJ2-3	TRBV10-1	.	few	TGCGCCAGCAGTGATGGGCAAGGACTCACAGATACGCAGTATTTT	CASSDGQGLTDTQYF
TRBJ1-5	TRBV5-1	.	.	TGCGCCAGCAGCTTGTTCGCGGGTCATCAGCCCCAGCATTTT	CASSLFAGHQPQHF
TRBJ2-1	TRBV11-2	TRBD2	.	TGTGCCAGCAGCGCAGGACTAGCGGGAAAGTATGAGCAGTTCTTC	CASSAGLAGKYEQFF
TRBJ2-1	TRBV7-9	.	.	TGTGCCAGCAGCTCCGGTCCAGGAATTTTATACAATGAGCAGTTCTTC	CASSSGPGILYNEQFF
TRBJ2-7	TRBV7-9	TRBD1	.	TGTGCCAGCAGCTTCTCCGGGACAGGCTACGAGCAGTACTTC	CASSFSGTGYEQYF
TRBJ2-7	TRBV7-7	.	few	TGTGCCAGCAGCCCAGACAGTGCACACTACGAGCAGTACTTC	CASSPDSAHYEQYF
TRBJ2-2	TRBV28	.	.	TGTGCCAGCAGTTTGGGGCGCACGAACACCGGGGAGCTGTTTTTT	CASSLGRTNTGELFF
TRBJ1-5	TRBV6-1	.	.	TGTGCCAGCATTCCAGCGGGCGGACTCAATCAGCCCCAGCATTTT	CASIPAGGLNQPQHF
TRBJ1-2	TRBV5-1	.	.	TGCGCCAGCAGCGGGGGACTTTACGACCCCTCATATGGCTACACCTTC	CASSGGLYDPSYGYTF
TRBJ2-1	TRBV5-6	TRBD2	.	TGTGCCAGCAGCTTGGCGCTAGCGGGGGGCTCGGGCTACAATGAGCAGTTCTTC	CASSLALAGGSGYNEQFF
TRBJ2-7	TRBV4-1	.	.	TGCGCCAGCAGCCAAGCCGGACAGGGAGGGTACTCCGAGCAGTACTTC	CASSQAGQGGYSEQYF
TRBJ2-1	TRBV7-9	.	few	TGTGCCAGCAGCTTATTGAGGGCTCGCGTTGGACAGACCGACAATGAGCAGTTCTTC	CASSLLRARVGQTDNEQFF
TRBJ2-1	TRBV4-2	.	.	TGTGCCAGCAGCCAACCGGACTATCCCCGGCTCCTAAGCTCCTACAATGAGCAGTTCTTC	CASSQPDYPRLLSSYNEQFF
TRBJ2-7	TRBV4-2	.	.	TGTGCCAGCAGCCAGGAAAGGACAGCCTCCTACGAGCAGTACTTC	CASSQERTASYEQYF
TRBJ1-2	TRBV4-2	.	once	TGTGCCAGCAGCCAAGAAACGGGATTGTACGGCTACACCTTC	CASSQETGLYGYTF
TRBJ1-4	TRBV15	TRBD1	.	TGTGCCACCTGCCGGGACAGGGCATATGAAAAACTGTTTTTT	CATCRDRAYEKLFF
TRBJ2-1	TRBV6-1	TRBD2	.	TGTGCCAGCAGTGAAGCTAGCGGGACGGGGAATGAGCAGTTCTTC	CASSEASGTGNEQFF
TRBJ2-7	TRBV6-1	.	.	TGTGCCAGCAGTGAAGCGAACGGCTACGAGCAGTACTTC	CASSEANGYEQYF
TRBJ2-7	TRBV28	TRBD2	.	TGTGCCAGCAGTTTATTAGAGGCGGGAGACTACGAGCAGTACTTC	CASSLLEAGDYEQYF
TRBJ1-2	TRBV28	.	.	TGTGCCAGCAGTCTCGGGGGGCTCTATGGCTACACCTTC	CASSLGGLYGYTF
TRBJ2-2	TRBV18	.	few	TGTGCCAGCTCACCAAGCACAGTTCTGACCGGGGAGCTGTTTTTT	CASSPSTVLTGELFF
TRBJ2-1	TRBV9	TRBD2	.	TGTGCCAGCAGCGTAGCGTCTAGCGGGGGGGGGAGAACTGAGCAGTTCTTC	CASSVASSGGGRTEQFF
TRBJ1-2	TRBV13	TRBD1	.	TGTGCCAGCAGCCAAGGACAGGCCCCGATGAAAGCTAACTATGGCTACACCTTC	CASSQGQAPMKANYGYTF
TRBJ2-1	TRBV28	.	once	TGTGCCAGCAGTCTCACTAGGAGTGAGCAGTTCTTC	CASSLTRSEQFF
TRBJ2-1	TRBV7-8	.	.	TGTGCCAGCAGCGTGACTAGAACTTCGTCTCGCAATGAGCAGTTCTTC	CASSVTRTSSRNEQFF
TRBJ2-7	TRBV5-1	TRBD2	.	TGCGCCAGCAGCTTAGCGGGGGGATCCTACGAGCAGTACTTC	CASSLAGGSYEQYF